The source of this T cell receptor beta chain is a study of T cell changes during pregnancy in multiple sclerosis. This clone showed up just a few times. Profiled with immunoSEQ multiplex PCR; TCRdb holds only in-frame clones, not every one. Here the sample spans 100,000 to 110,000 clones, 92% being singletons. CDR1 is LNHNV and CDR2 is YYDKDF in the germline V gene (reference sequence). Trimming stripped 0 bases from V and 12 bases from J, with 12 bases between. The CDR3 spans 13 residues. The rearrangement joins TRBV15 to TRBJ1-5, with D maybe TRBD1 (6 bases). Sequencing was performed on peripheral blood, taken after pregnancy. The source is a female donor with multiple sclerosis, enrolled in a pregnancy study. The CDR3 sequence is CATSRDSPGHQHF. The CDR3 region has the DNA TGTGCCACCAGCAGAGATAGTCCGGGACACCAGCATTTT. Using reference TRBV15 and TRBJ1-5 for the parts outside the CDR3, the full variable domain is DAMVIQNPRYQVTQFGKPVTLSCSQTLNHNVMYWYQQKSSQAPKLLFHYYDKDFNNEADTPDNFQSRRPNTSFCFLDIRSPGLGDTAMYLCATSRDSPGHQHFGDGTRLSIL.